A single sample gave rise to the 20 T cell receptor beta chains below, sequenced in a study of cytomegalovirus exposure and HLA in healthy donors. Both 60 Vbeta primers and 13 Jbeta primers went into the PCR. The assay was immunoSEQ multiplex PCR, and TCRdb's table has in-frame clones only and misses some. This table has more than 150,000 clones, about four fifths appearing once. The sequencing sample was made of PBMCs. These receptors were obtained from a woman between 25 and 40 years old in good health and CMV-seropositive.

V and J are TRBV19 and TRBJ1-5, with 9 bases matching TRBD1. CDR3 length equals 15 residues. Germline lookup yields CDR1 LNHDA and CDR2 SQIVND (reference sequence). The V gene end was trimmed by 5 bases and the J gene end by 1 base; junction bases not matched to a gene: 3. This CDR3 is CASSYRGRSNQPQHF. DNA for the CDR3: TGTGCCAGTAGTTACAGGGGGCGAAGCAATCAGCCCCAGCATTTT.

The chain carries TRBV9 and TRBJ2-1, with 7 bases lining up with TRBD1. V shed 0 bases, J shed 5 bases, and the junction held 8 bases outside the gene matches. Germline V lookup: CDR1 SGDLS, CDR2 YYNGEE. There are 16 residues in the CDR3. CDR3 region: CASSVGMGQGDNEQFF. For the CDR3, the DNA is TGTGCCAGCAGCGTAGGTATGGGGCAGGGGGACAATGAGCAGTTCTTC.

V is TRBV6-1 and J is TRBJ2-3; possibly TRBD2 for D (6 bases). This CDR3 comprises 14 residues. The V and J ends lost 3 bases and 1 base respectively, with 8 bases between them. Germline loops: CDR1 MNHNS, CDR2 SASEGT. CDR3 region: CASSDSGGTDTQYF. For the CDR3, the DNA is TGTGCCAGCAGTGATAGCGGAGGCACAGATACGCAGTATTTT.

V and J are TRBV6-5 and TRBJ2-5; 10 nucleotides match TRBD2. The CDR3 is 14 amino acids. V trimming: 9 bases; J trimming: 2 bases; junction bases outside the gene matches: 6. Germline V gene lookup returns CDR1 MNHEY and CDR2 SVGAGI. CDR3 coding DNA: TGTGCCAGTCTTTCGACTAGCGGGCAAGAGACCCAGTACTTC. Translated, it gives CASLSTSGQETQYF.

The chain joins TRBV13 to TRBJ2-7; a weak D match, TRBD1 (6 bases). Trimming took off 6 bases at V and 3 bases at J, with 12 bases between the two ends. CDR1 and CDR2 (germline): PRHDT, FYEKMQ (reference sequence). The CDR3 has 13 residues. The chain's CDR3 is CASSEQGGYEQYF. CDR3 DNA: TGTGCCAGCAGTGAACAGGGCGGCTACGAGCAGTACTTC.

This clone was counted between two and nine times. The chain's CDR3 is CASSRTSGGTYEQYF. Written as DNA, the CDR3 is TGTGCCAGCAGCAGAACTAGCGGGGGTACCTACGAGCAGTACTTC. The chain recombines TRBV11-1 with TRBJ2-7; 11 bases map to TRBD2. Germline values: CDR1 SGHAT, CDR2 FQDESV (reference sequence). This CDR3 region has 15 residues. V was pared by 5 bases and J by 2 bases, with 5 bases of the junction left unmatched.

The rearrangement links TRBV6-1 to TRBJ2-7; D may be TRBD1 (5 bases). V lost 6 bases and J lost 2, with 8 bases in between. The CDR3 extends over 12 amino acids. The germline V gene has CDR1 MNHNS and CDR2 SASEGT. CDR3 region: CASRGPTYEQYF. The CDR3, as DNA: TGTGCCAGCAGGGGGCCTACCTACGAGCAGTACTTC.

This clone came up a few times. This chain links TRBV6-5 with TRBJ1-2, with 9 positions matching TRBD1. CDR1 and CDR2 (germline): MNHEY, SVGAGI. V shed 4 bases, J shed 3 bases, and the junction held 6 bases outside the gene matches. The CDR3 runs to 15 residues. Here the CDR3 reads CASSWEGQGHYGYTF. The CDR3, as DNA: TGTGCCAGCAGTTGGGAGGGACAGGGACACTATGGCTACACCTTC.

The rearrangement links TRBV6-5 to TRBJ2-7; the match to TRBD1 covers 10 bases. The CDR3 runs 14 residues. With V trimmed by 6 bases and J by 3 bases, 5 bases remained unmatched. Germline V gene sequence: CDR1 MNHEY, CDR2 SVGAGI. CDR3 in DNA: TGTGCCAGCAGACGGGACAGGGGAGGCTACGAGCAGTACTTC. Translating gives CASRRDRGGYEQYF.

The chain joins TRBV5-1 to TRBJ2-7; TRBD1 matches 7 bases. The germline V gene encodes CDR1 SGHRS and CDR2 YFSETQ. V shed 3 bases and J 2 bases; nucleotides not matched to a gene: 5. This CDR3 region has 14 residues. CDR3 sequence reads: CASSSGQAPYEQYF. In DNA form, the CDR3 reads TGCGCCAGCAGCTCAGGACAGGCCCCCTACGAGCAGTACTTC. The full variable domain, in which reference TRBV5-1 and TRBJ2-7 provide the parts outside the CDR3, is KAGVTQTPRYLIKTRGQQVTLSCSPISGHRSVSWYQQTPGQGLQFLFEYFSETQRNKGNFPGRFSGRQFSNSRSEMNVSTLELGDSALYLCASSSGQAPYEQYFGPGTRLTVT.

This chain joins TRBV5-1 and TRBJ2-1, with D maybe TRBD1 (5 bases). V shed 0 bases and J shed 8 bases, with 15 bases lying between them. The CDR3 totals 15 residues. The germline CDR1 and CDR2 sequences are SGHRS and YFSETQ. The CDR3 loop is CASSLEGRAWDEQFF. As DNA, the CDR3 is TGCGCCAGCAGCTTGGAGGGCAGGGCATGGGATGAGCAGTTCTTC.

The J gene is TRBJ1-4, the V gene TRBV19, with no clear D. The germline CDR1 and CDR2 sequences are LNHDA and SQIVND (reference sequence). The V end was cut by 8 bases, the J end by 4 bases, with 11 bases between. The CDR3 runs 13 residues. Here the CDR3 DNA reads TGTGCCAGTGGACTGACTTTTAATGAAAAACTGTTTTTT. This codes for CASGLTFNEKLFF. The variable domain in full, with the rest retrieved from reference TRBV19 and TRBJ1-4, is DGGITQSPKYLFRKEGQNVTLSCEQNLNHDAMYWYRQDPGQGLRLIYYSQIVNDFQKGDIAEGYSVSREKKESFPLTVTSAQKNPTAFYLCASGLTFNEKLFFGSGTQLSVL.

The chain is built from TRBV10-1 and TRBJ2-3; maybe TRBD1 (6 bases). The CDR3 covers 16 residues. Trimming removed 6 bases from V and 6 bases from J, with 22 bases in between. Germline CDR1 reads WNHNN; CDR2 reads SYGVQD (reference sequence). The CDR3 spells CASSLDRRAIPDTQYF. CDR3 DNA: TGCGCCAGCAGCCTAGACAGGCGGGCAATTCCGGATACGCAGTATTTT.

The chain combines TRBV15 with TRBJ1-2; 8 nucleotides match TRBD1. This CDR3 is built from 15 residues. The germline V gene encodes CDR1 LNHNV and CDR2 YYDKDF (reference sequence). J was trimmed by 4 bases and V by 8 bases; bases with no gene match: 12. CDR3 sequence (DNA): TGTGCCACCGCTCCAGGGGGCACTGGGAGCTATGGCTACACCTTC. Its translation is CATAPGGTGSYGYTF.

The chain is built from TRBV2 and TRBJ1-6, with D perhaps matching TRBD1 (6 bases). CDR3 length: 14 amino acids. The ends were cut back, 2 bases at V and 10 bases at J, with 12 bases in the middle. Per the germline V gene, CDR1 is SNHLY and CDR2 is FYNNEI. The CDR3 spells CASSERQGNSPLHF. CDR3 sequence (DNA): TGTGCCAGCAGTGAACGGCAGGGGAACTCACCCCTCCACTTT.

V usage is TRBV19 and J usage is TRBJ1-2, with D unclear. In germline, CDR1 is LNHDA, CDR2 SQIVND (reference sequence). Deletions cut 8 bases from V and 6 bases from J, with 19 bases between. This CDR3 is built from 14 residues. The CDR3 region has the DNA TGTGCCAGTGGAGGGATTGTGGAGTACGATGGCTACACCTTC. Protein: CASGGIVEYDGYTF. The full variable domain, rest sourced from reference TRBV19 and TRBJ1-2, is DGGITQSPKYLFRKEGQNVTLSCEQNLNHDAMYWYRQDPGQGLRLIYYSQIVNDFQKGDIAEGYSVSREKKESFPLTVTSAQKNPTAFYLCASGGIVEYDGYTFGSGTRLTVV.

In this sample, this clone turned up a few times. The J gene is TRBJ1-1, the V gene TRBV6-5, with 7 bases that match TRBD1. The V gene's germline CDR1 is MNHEY and CDR2 SVGAGI. This CDR3 contains 16 residues. V lost 4 bases to trimming and J lost 6 bases; unmatched junction nucleotides: 14. The DNA for the CDR3 is TGTGCCAGCAGTTCCCGACAGGGATTGAGTCCCCCTGAAGCTTTCTTT. It translates to CASSSRQGLSPPEAFF.

CDR3 sequence reads: CASSAIRESRGNQPQHF. For the CDR3, the DNA is TGTGCCAGCAGTGCGATTCGGGAGTCACGTGGAAATCAGCCCCAGCATTTT. This chain uses TRBV6-1 with TRBJ1-5; no clear D gene. CDR1 and CDR2 from the germline V gene are MNHNS and SASEGT. There are 17 residues in the CDR3. Trimming took 4 bases from V and 4 from J, leaving 20 bases between them.

The chain recombines TRBV7-2 with TRBJ2-3; 9 nucleotides align to TRBD2. The CDR3 loop spans 17 amino acids. V lost 1 base and J lost 7; bases outside the gene matches: 12. Per germline, CDR1 SGHTA and CDR2 FQGNSA. The CDR3: CASSLDGGGARTNTQYF. The CDR3 DNA is TGTGCCAGCAGCTTAGATGGCGGGGGGGCGAGAACTAATACGCAGTATTTT.

This chain uses TRBV5-5 with TRBJ1-5; D gene ambiguous. The V gene lost 1 base and the J gene lost 3 bases, with 8 bases spanning the gap. This CDR3 region has 14 residues. From germline, CDR1 is SGHKS and CDR2 YYEKEE (reference sequence). The CDR3 reads CASSLSGNNQPQHF. In DNA form, the CDR3 reads TGTGCCAGCAGCTTGTCGGGGAACAATCAGCCCCAGCATTTT. The variable domain in full, completed from reference TRBV5-5 and TRBJ1-5, reads DAGVTQSPTHLIKTRGQQVTLRCSPISGHKSVSWYQQVLGQGPQFIFQYYEKEERGRGNFPDRFSARQFPNYSSELNVNALLLGDSALYLCASSLSGNNQPQHFGDGTRLSIL.